The sequence of this TCR beta chain was determined in a study of blood T cell repertoires in COVID-19. Study at large: Italy, Spain and the United States were the sources of the convalescent and acute COVID-19 samples. T cells, B-cell-depleted T cells, or PBMCs supplied cDNA or gDNA.

How the authors handled the data: Estimates of nucleated cell counts were drawn from the amplification of reference gene primers. Clones were read by immunoSEQ multiplex PCR, and TCRdb kept only the in-frame ones, dropping some. V and J calls and clone size are given by that table; D and trimming were obtained from the DNA. The sample carries about 130,000 clones, around three quarters recorded once. This CDR3 region has 14 residues. The sample consisted of peripheral blood. V is TRBV21-1 and J is TRBJ2-7; TRBD1 was called by the table and not checked on the DNA. TRBV21-1 constitutes a pseudogene. The source is a man aged 35-49 years with active or convalescent COVID-19. CDR3 in amino acids: CASSTLQDSYEQYF. The CDR3 coding sequence is TGTGCCAGCAGCACCCTACAGGACTCCTACGAGCAGTACTTC.